Reported below is one T cell receptor beta chain. Its target is unknown. Gene names are the mouse ones. The CDR3 end falls 1 residue outside the read, so it is completed with the germline J gene. This CDR3 contains 15 residues. CDR1 and CDR2 from the germline V gene are LGHDT and YNNKQL (reference sequence). Trimming cost V 4 bases and J 0 bases, with 9 bases left between them. CDR3 sequences, V/J genes, frequencies and template counts came from survey-depth TCRbeta sequencing. Profiled with immunoSEQ multiplex PCR; TCRdb holds only in-frame clones, not every one. The sample carries about 21,000 clones, roughly three quarters recorded once. This sample stems from a study of tissue T cells after allogeneic stem cell transplantation. Notes on the study in general: Tissue-detected TCR repertoire was only partly captured by blood and spleen T cells.

Sample: blood. The chain combines TRBV4 with TRBJ1-4; D gene unclear. The receptor's source is a female BALB/c mouse in good health. The MHC haplotype of this mouse line is H2-d. The DNA read from the CDR3 is TGTGCCAGCAGCTCCCGGACGGTTTCCAACGAAAGATTATTT. Translation: CASSSRTVSNERLF. In full, the CDR3 is CASSSRTVSNERLFF.